These 17 T cell receptor beta chains were sequenced from one sample in a study of blood T cell repertoires in COVID-19. Libraries were prepared by immunoSEQ multiplex PCR; TCRdb keeps only in-frame clonotypes and omits some of them. The repertoire holds 400,000 or so clones, with roughly nine tenths as singletons. Material: PBMCs or T cells enriched from blood (not recorded which). The receptors were sampled from a man between 25 and 39 years old who had recovered from COVID-19.

This chain uses TRBV10-3 with TRBJ2-1; D is uncertain. This CDR3 region has 16 residues. Germline V gene sequence: CDR1 ENHRY, CDR2 SYGVKD. Trimming shortened V by 2 bases and J by 2 bases, and 13 bases separated the two germline ends. The CDR3 reads CAISESPQLTYNEQFF. The CDR3 DNA reads as TGTGCCATCAGTGAGAGTCCCCAGTTGACCTACAATGAGCAGTTCTTC.

The J gene is TRBJ2-1, the V gene TRBV27; 9 nucleotides agree with TRBD2. The V and J ends lost 7 bases and 7 bases, in that order; junction bases with no gene match: 11. In germline, CDR1 is MNHEY, CDR2 SMNVEV (reference sequence). The CDR3 sequence is 15 residues long. In DNA form, the CDR3 reads TGTGCCAGCAAGAGGACAGCGGGAGGAGGGAATGAGCAGTTCTTC. Residues: CASKRTAGGGNEQFF.

The chain combines TRBV7-6 with TRBJ2-2, with 7 positions matching TRBD2. Per the germline V gene, CDR1 is SGHVS and CDR2 is FNYEAQ. This CDR3 spans 16 amino acids. J lost 7 bases, V lost 5 bases, and 13 bases had no gene match. This CDR3 reads CASSKEGWREFGELFF. The CDR3, as DNA: TGTGCCAGCAGCAAAGAGGGGTGGCGGGAGTTCGGGGAGCTGTTTTTT.

The chain links TRBV15 to TRBJ2-1; 7 bases agree with TRBD2. V dropped 5 bases and J dropped 8; count of bases not matched to a gene: 12. The CDR3 contains 15 residues. CDR1 and CDR2 from the germline V gene are LNHNV and YYDKDF (reference sequence). The CDR3 here is CATSLLAKGGDEQFF. The CDR3, as DNA: TGTGCCACCAGCCTACTAGCGAAAGGAGGGGATGAGCAGTTCTTC. The full variable domain, with the rest looked up from reference TRBV15 and TRBJ2-1, is DAMVIQNPRYQVTQFGKPVTLSCSQTLNHNVMYWYQQKSSQAPKLLFHYYDKDFNNEADTPDNFQSRRPNTSFCFLDIRSPGLGDTAMYLCATSLLAKGGDEQFFGPGTRLTVL.

The V call is TRBV28, the J call TRBJ1-5, with 8 bases fitting TRBD1. Trimming cost V 4 bases and J 2 bases; bases outside gene matches: 4. Germline lookup yields CDR1 MDHEN and CDR2 SYDVKM. The CDR3 covers 15 residues. The CDR3 loop reads CASSSQGGGNQPQHF. Written as DNA, the CDR3 is TGTGCCAGCAGTTCACAGGGGGGGGGCAATCAGCCCCAGCATTTT.

This clone has only a few counts. The J gene is TRBJ2-1, the V gene TRBV30; a weak D match, TRBD2 (6 bases). V was pared by 7 bases and J by 6 bases, with 19 bases between. This CDR3 spans 14 amino acids. Looked up from germline, CDR1 is GTSNPN and CDR2 is SVGIG (reference sequence). CDR3 residues: CAFNTGEGGNEQFF. CDR3 nucleotide sequence: TGTGCCTTTAATACGGGAGAGGGCGGCAATGAGCAGTTCTTC. The whole variable domain, remainder taken from reference TRBV30 and TRBJ2-1, is SQTIHQWPATLVQPVGSPLSLECTVEGTSNPNLYWYRQAAGRGLQLLFYSVGIGQISSEVPQNLSASRPQDRQFILSSKKLLLSDSGFYLCAFNTGEGGNEQFFGPGTRLTVL.

The chain couples TRBV28 to TRBJ2-7, with D possibly matching TRBD1 (6 bases). This CDR3 spans 14 amino acids. With 5 bases removed from V and 2 bases from J, the gap between germline ends came to 13 bases. Germline CDR1 MDHEN, CDR2 SYDVKM. The CDR3 sequence: CASSPQGLTYEQYF. In DNA form, the CDR3 reads TGTGCCAGCAGTCCACAGGGCCTAACCTACGAGCAGTACTTC.

V and J are TRBV11-3 and TRBJ1-2; TRBD1 might be the D (5 bases). CDR3 length: 16 amino acids. Germline-derived CDR1 and CDR2 are SGHNT and YENEEA. The ends were cut back, 5 bases at V and 3 bases at J, with 19 bases in the middle. CDR3 sequence reads: CASSPGGIQGDYGYTF. The DNA of the CDR3 is TGTGCCAGCAGCCCCGGAGGGATTCAGGGAGACTATGGCTACACCTTC.

This clone was detected only once. J is TRBJ2-1 and V is TRBV7-6; 14 positions match TRBD2. CDR1 SGHVS and CDR2 FNYEAQ come from the germline V gene. The V segment lost 5 bases and the J segment 6 bases; nucleotides outside the gene matches: 9. CDR3 size: 17 residues. CDR3 residues: CASSPSKTSGRANEQFF. In DNA, the CDR3 is TGTGCCAGCAGCCCCAGCAAGACTAGCGGGAGGGCCAATGAGCAGTTCTTC.

The genes are TRBV25-1 and TRBJ2-2; D is ambiguous. Germline values: CDR1 MGHDK, CDR2 SYGVNS. This CDR3 region has 12 residues. In nucleotides, the CDR3 is TGTGCGGCGAGGTGGAACACCGGGGAGCTGTTTTTT. This codes for CAARWNTGELFF.

J is TRBJ2-3 and V is TRBV15; 12 bases fit TRBD2. The V segment lost 5 bases and the J segment 5 bases; nucleotides outside the gene matches: 5. Germline V gene lookup returns CDR1 LNHNV and CDR2 YYDKDF (reference sequence). The CDR3 totals 15 residues. CDR3 nucleotides: TGTGCCACCAGCCGACTAGCGGGAGAGGTAGATACGCAGTATTTT. This translates into CATSRLAGEVDTQYF.

This clone was seen a few times. The V call is TRBV25-1, the J call TRBJ1-2; possible D gene TRBD1, 6 bases. The CDR3 sequence is 13 residues long. The V and J ends lost 3 bases and 7 bases respectively, with 12 bases between them. Germline V gene data show CDR1 as MGHDK and CDR2 as SYGVNS. The CDR3 here is CASSENRVGGYTF. In DNA, the CDR3 is TGTGCCAGCAGTGAGAACAGGGTGGGTGGCTACACCTTC.

The rearrangement joins TRBV5-5 to TRBJ2-7; D is ambiguous. Trimming took 2 bases from V and 2 from J, leaving 8 bases between them. Germline CDR1 SGHKS, CDR2 YYEKEE (reference sequence). This CDR3 comprises 13 residues. CDR3 coding DNA: TGTGCCAGCAGCTTATTGGGCCCCTACGAGCAGTACTTC. It is translated as CASSLLGPYEQYF.

This clone turned up a few times. The V and J genes are TRBV7-8 and TRBJ1-2, with D possibly being TRBD1 (6 bases). The CDR3 extends over 13 amino acids. Trimming pared 4 bases from V and 8 bases from J, leaving 14 bases between. Germline lookup yields CDR1 SGHVS and CDR2 FQNEAQ. The CDR3 sequence is CASSWQGNVGYTF. CDR3 bases: TGTGCCAGCAGCTGGCAGGGGAATGTAGGCTACACCTTC.

The genes are TRBV24-1 and TRBJ1-5; 8 bases are shared with TRBD1. This CDR3 spans 19 amino acids. V shed 3 bases and J 2 bases; nucleotides not matched to a gene: 14. Germline values: CDR1 KGHDR, CDR2 SFDVKD. CDR3 residues: CATSDRAGTGVMGNQPQHF. As DNA, the CDR3 is TGTGCCACCAGTGATCGCGCCGGGACAGGCGTTATGGGCAATCAGCCCCAGCATTTT.

The J gene is TRBJ2-3, the V gene TRBV2; 11 nucleotides agree with TRBD1. Germline assignment: CDR1 SNHLY and CDR2 FYNNEI. V gave up 6 bases and J gave up 2 bases; unmatched junction bases: 7. The CDR3 length is 16 residues. The CDR3 coding sequence is TGTGCCAGCAGGGTTGGACAGGGGGCTTACACAGATACGCAGTATTTT. Amino acids: CASRVGQGAYTDTQYF.

The chain combines TRBV30 with TRBJ1-1; D is uncertain. The CDR3 has 13 residues. Trimming removed 0 bases from V and 1 base from J, with 6 bases in between. In germline, CDR1 is GTSNPN, CDR2 SVGIG (reference sequence). The CDR3 sequence: CAWSVFRNTEAFF. The DNA for the CDR3 is TGTGCCTGGAGTGTATTCCGGAACACTGAAGCTTTCTTT.